The 8 T cell receptor beta chains given below trace back to one sample, sequenced in a study of T-cell reconstitution after alpha-beta-depleted transplantation in children. Unique molecular identifiers were incorporated when the TCRbeta library was constructed. TCRdb recomputed calls from the PCR reads with MiXCR, one row per CDR3 protein. The sample has about 310,000 distinct CDR3 sequences; around 25% are singletons. Source: PBMCs, mostly from graft donor cells, taken 180 days after TCRalphabeta/CD19-depleted stem cell transplant. The receptors derive from a male patient between 5 and 17 years old who had a stem cell transplant for acute lymphoblastic leukemia, so the T cells may come from the graft donor.

This clonotype has a handful of counts. The CDR3 nucleotides are TGCGCCAGCAGCTTGGAGGGGCTATCGTATGAGCAGTTCTTC. Translating gives CASSLEGLSYEQFF. The J gene is TRBJ2-1, the V gene TRBV5-1, with a tentative D call TRBD1 (5 bases). The germline CDR1 and CDR2 sequences are SGHRS and YFSETQ. The CDR3 totals 14 residues. V lost 0 bases and J 8 bases, leaving 12 bases between the germline ends.

This sequence joins TRBV10-3 and TRBJ2-7; 10 bases agree with TRBD2. V was pared by 6 bases and J by 0 bases, with 14 bases of the junction left unmatched. Looked up from germline, CDR1 is ENHRY and CDR2 is SYGVKD. The CDR3 runs to 18 residues. The CDR3 reads CAISHSGTSVSLSYEQYF. In DNA form, the CDR3 reads TGTGCCATCAGCCACTCCGGGACTAGCGTTTCCCTCTCCTACGAGCAGTACTTC.

This clonotype has just a few counts. J is TRBJ2-7 and V is TRBV4-1; 11 bases are a match to TRBD2. The CDR3 covers 17 residues. Germline-derived CDR1 and CDR2 are MGHRA and YSYEKL. V shed 1 base and J 5 bases; nucleotides not matched to a gene: 10. CDR3 amino acids: CASSQVPLTSGTNEQYF. The CDR3 DNA is TGCGCCAGCAGCCAAGTCCCTCTGACTAGCGGGACCAACGAGCAGTACTTC.

This sequence joins TRBV11-2 and TRBJ2-1, with TRBD2 matching 11 bases. Germline V gene data show CDR1 as SGHAT and CDR2 as FQNNGV. The CDR3 has 17 amino acids. After removal of 7 bases from V and 7 bases from J, the junction contained 15 bases not matched to a gene. The CDR3, as DNA: TGTGCCAGCATCCTAAGGGTAGCGGGAGGGCCTGGGAATGAGCAGTTCTTC. It specifies CASILRVAGGPGNEQFF.

In its sample, this clonotype was seen a few times. The chain is built from TRBV5-1 and TRBJ2-5, with D maybe TRBD2 (6 bases). This CDR3 is built from 15 residues. V was pared by 4 bases and J by 5 bases, with 18 bases between. Germline CDR1 is SGHRS and CDR2 is YFSETQ. CDR3 DNA: TGCGCCAGCAGCGTGGACTATCTGGAGGGGGAGACCCAGTACTTC. Translation gives CASSVDYLEGETQYF. The full variable domain, in which reference TRBV5-1 and TRBJ2-5 provide the parts outside the CDR3, is KAGVTQTPRYLIKTRGQQVTLSCSPISGHRSVSWYQQTPGQGLQFLFEYFSETQRNKGNFPGRFSGRQFSNSRSEMNVSTLELGDSALYLCASSVDYLEGETQYFGPGTRLLVL.

This clonotype has just a few counts. V usage is TRBV7-8 and J usage is TRBJ2-5; either TRBD1 or TRBD2 may fit D (6 bases each). In germline, CDR1 is SGHVS, CDR2 FQNEAQ. This CDR3 has 16 amino acids. The germline V and J ends were trimmed by 2 bases and 4 bases, with 17 bases remaining between them. CDR3 sequence (DNA): TGTGCCAGCAGCTTACTCAATTTACAGGGAGGAGAGACCCAGTACTTC. Encoded protein: CASSLLNLQGGETQYF.

This clonotype was counted a few times. V is TRBV25-1 and J is TRBJ2-7; D gene uncertain. In germline, CDR1 is MGHDK, CDR2 SYGVNS. V was shortened by 1 base and J by 3 bases, with 10 bases between the two germline ends. This CDR3 is built from 14 residues. This CDR3 reads CASSESGRNYEQYF. The CDR3 DNA reads as TGTGCCAGCAGTGAATCAGGCAGGAACTACGAGCAGTACTTC.

V and J are TRBV6-1 and TRBJ2-7, with 13 bases matching TRBD2. The trim removed 6 bases at V and 2 bases at J, leaving 7 bases unmatched. The length of the CDR3 is 16 residues. From germline, CDR1 is MNHNS and CDR2 SASEGT. Written as DNA, the CDR3 is TGTGCCAGCAGCCGGACTAGCGGGAGTGTCGCCTACGAGCAGTACTTC. Translated: CASSRTSGSVAYEQYF.